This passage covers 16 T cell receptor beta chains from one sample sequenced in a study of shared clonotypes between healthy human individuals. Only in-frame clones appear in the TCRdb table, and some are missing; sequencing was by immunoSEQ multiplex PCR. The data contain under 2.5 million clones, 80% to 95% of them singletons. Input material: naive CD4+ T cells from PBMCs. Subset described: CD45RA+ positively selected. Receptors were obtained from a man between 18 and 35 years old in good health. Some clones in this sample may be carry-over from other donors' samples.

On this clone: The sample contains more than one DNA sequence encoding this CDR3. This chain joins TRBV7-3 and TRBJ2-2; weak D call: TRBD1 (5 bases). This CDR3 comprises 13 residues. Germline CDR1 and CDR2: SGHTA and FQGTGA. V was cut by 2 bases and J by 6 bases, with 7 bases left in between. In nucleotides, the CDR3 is TGTGCCAGCAGCTTACAGGGTTCCGGGGAGCTGTTTTTT. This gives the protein CASSLQGSGELFF.

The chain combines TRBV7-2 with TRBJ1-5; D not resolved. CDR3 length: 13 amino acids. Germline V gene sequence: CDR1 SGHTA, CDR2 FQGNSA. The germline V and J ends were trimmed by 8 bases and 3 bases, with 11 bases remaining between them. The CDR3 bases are TGTGCCAGCGTTGGGGATTTCAATCAGCCCCAGCATTTT. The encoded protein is CASVGDFNQPQHF.

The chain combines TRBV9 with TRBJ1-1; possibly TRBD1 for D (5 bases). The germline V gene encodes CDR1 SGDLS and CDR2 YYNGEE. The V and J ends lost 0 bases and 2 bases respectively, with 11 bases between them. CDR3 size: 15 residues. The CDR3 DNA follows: TGTGCCAGCAGCGTAGATTTGGGGCCCAACACTGAAGCTTTCTTT. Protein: CASSVDLGPNTEAFF.

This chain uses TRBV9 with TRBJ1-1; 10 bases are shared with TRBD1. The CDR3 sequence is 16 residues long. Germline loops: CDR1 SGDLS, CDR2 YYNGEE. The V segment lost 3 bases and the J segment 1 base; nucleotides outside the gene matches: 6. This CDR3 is CASSARQGAANTEAFF. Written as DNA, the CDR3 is TGTGCCAGCAGCGCGCGACAGGGGGCGGCGAACACTGAAGCTTTCTTT.

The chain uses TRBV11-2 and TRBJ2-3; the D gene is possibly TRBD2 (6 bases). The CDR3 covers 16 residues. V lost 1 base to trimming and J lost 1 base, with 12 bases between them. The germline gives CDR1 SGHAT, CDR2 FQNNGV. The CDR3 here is CASSLAQRVGTDTQYF. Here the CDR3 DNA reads TGTGCCAGCAGCTTAGCCCAGCGGGTAGGCACAGATACGCAGTATTTT.

CDR3 sequence: CASRLYGALTEAFF. The CDR3 DNA sequence: TGTGCCAGCAGACTGTACGGCGCCCTCACTGAAGCTTTCTTT. The chain has TRBV5-6 and TRBJ1-1; the D is unclear. Between the trimmed V and J ends, which lost 5 bases and 4 bases, there was a span of 15 bases. The CDR3 contains 14 residues. Per the germline V gene, CDR1 is SGHDT and CDR2 is YYEEEE.

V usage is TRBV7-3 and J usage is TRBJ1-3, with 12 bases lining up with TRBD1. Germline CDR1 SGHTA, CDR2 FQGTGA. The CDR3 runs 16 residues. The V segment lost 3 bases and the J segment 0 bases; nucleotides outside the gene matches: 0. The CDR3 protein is CASSLGQGASGNTIYF. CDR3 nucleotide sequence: TGTGCCAGCAGCTTGGGACAGGGGGCCTCTGGAAACACCATATATTTT.

The DNA for the CDR3 is TGTGCCAGCAGCCAACTGACGGGAGGGCCGGGGGAGACCCAGTACTTC. This encodes CASSQLTGGPGETQYF. The chain has TRBV7-9 and TRBJ2-5; 8 bases map to TRBD2. Per germline, CDR1 SEHNR and CDR2 FQNEAQ (reference sequence). The CDR3 sequence is 16 residues long. With 5 bases clipped from V and 5 bases from J, the junction kept 13 bases outside the gene matches.

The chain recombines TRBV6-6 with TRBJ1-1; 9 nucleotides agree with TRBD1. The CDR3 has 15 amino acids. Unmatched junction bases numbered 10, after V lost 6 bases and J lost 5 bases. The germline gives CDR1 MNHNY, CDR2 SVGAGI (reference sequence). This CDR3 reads CASRQTGGVWTEAFF. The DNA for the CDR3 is TGTGCCAGCAGACAGACAGGGGGGGTGTGGACTGAAGCTTTCTTT.

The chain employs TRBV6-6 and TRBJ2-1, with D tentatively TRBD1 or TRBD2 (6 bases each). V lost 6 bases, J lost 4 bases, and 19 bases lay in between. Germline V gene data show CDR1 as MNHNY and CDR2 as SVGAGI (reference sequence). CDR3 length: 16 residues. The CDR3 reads CASRPTWGAEYNEQFF. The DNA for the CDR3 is TGTGCCAGCAGACCTACGTGGGGGGCTGAGTACAATGAGCAGTTCTTC.

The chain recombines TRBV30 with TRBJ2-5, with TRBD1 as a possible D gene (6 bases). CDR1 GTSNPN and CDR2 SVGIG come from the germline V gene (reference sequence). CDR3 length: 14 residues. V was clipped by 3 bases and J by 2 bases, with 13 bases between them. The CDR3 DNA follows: TGTGCCTGGAGCGATACAGGGTTTCAAGAGACCCAGTACTTC. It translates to CAWSDTGFQETQYF. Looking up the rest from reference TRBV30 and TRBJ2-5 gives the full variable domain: SQTIHQWPATLVQPVGSPLSLECTVEGTSNPNLYWYRQAAGRGLQLLFYSVGIGQISSEVPQNLSASRPQDRQFILSSKKLLLSDSGFYLCAWSDTGFQETQYFGPGTRLLVL.

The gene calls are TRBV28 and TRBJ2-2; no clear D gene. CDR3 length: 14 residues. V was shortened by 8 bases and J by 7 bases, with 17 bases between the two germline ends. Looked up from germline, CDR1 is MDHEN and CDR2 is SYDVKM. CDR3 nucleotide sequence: TGTGCCAGCTCCCTTAGGGTTGGCGGCGGGGAGCTGTTTTTT. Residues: CASSLRVGGGELFF.

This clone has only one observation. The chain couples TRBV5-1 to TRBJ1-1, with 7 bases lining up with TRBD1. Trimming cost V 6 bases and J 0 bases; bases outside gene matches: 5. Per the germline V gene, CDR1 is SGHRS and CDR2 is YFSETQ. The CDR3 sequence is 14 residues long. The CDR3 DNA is TGCGCCAGCAAGGAGGGACAGATGAACACTGAAGCTTTCTTT. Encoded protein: CASKEGQMNTEAFF.

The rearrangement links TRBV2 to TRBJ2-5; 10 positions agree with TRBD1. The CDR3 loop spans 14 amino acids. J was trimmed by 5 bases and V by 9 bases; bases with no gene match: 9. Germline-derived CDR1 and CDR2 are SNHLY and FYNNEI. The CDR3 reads CASRQGAFGETQYF. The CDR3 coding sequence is TGTGCCAGTCGACAGGGGGCTTTTGGGGAGACCCAGTACTTC.

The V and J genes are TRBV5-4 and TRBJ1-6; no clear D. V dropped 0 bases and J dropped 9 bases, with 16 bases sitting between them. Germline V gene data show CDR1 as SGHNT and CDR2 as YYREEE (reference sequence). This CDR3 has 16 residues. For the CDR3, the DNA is TGTGCCAGCAGCTTGGCACCTGGACGGAGCCCTTCACCCCTCCACTTT. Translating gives CASSLAPGRSPSPLHF.

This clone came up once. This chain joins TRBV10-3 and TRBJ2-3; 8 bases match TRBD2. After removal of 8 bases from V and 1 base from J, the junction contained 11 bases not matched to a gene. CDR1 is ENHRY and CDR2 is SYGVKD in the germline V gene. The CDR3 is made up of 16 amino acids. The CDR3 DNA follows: TGTGCCATCGAACGGGAGGGCCTTATCGGCACAGATACGCAGTATTTT. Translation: CAIEREGLIGTDTQYF.